This T cell receptor (beta chain) was sequenced in a study of cytomegalovirus exposure and HLA in healthy donors listed by TCRdb under 2017. About the investigation overall: An earlier analysis of approximately 600 of the donors reported approximately 270 Gb of sequence data and more than 90 million unique TCR beta sequences from around 200 million T cells. A later genetic analysis used genome-wide SNP genotypes for about three fifths of the roughly 700 donors, treating that subset as a discovery cohort. A later analysis re-analyzed previously published TCR beta repertoires from 666 donors and added high-resolution HLA genotyping to study TCR occurrence patterns. Five DR-DQ haplotypes were handled as single units for association and clustering because linkage in the cohort was strong. Besides the first cohort of roughly 660 subjects, a separate validation cohort made up of some 110 different subjects was used. In an earlier analysis of a few hundred of the donors, high-throughput TCR beta sequencing was used to judge whether each TCR beta V gene segment behaved as functional or pseudogenic. The study aimed to test whether signatures of past pathogen exposure could be identified by cataloging public T cell receptors. Among the roughly 410 genotyped donors, under 90% belonged to the genetic ancestry cluster associated with self-reported Caucasian donors. The T cell repertoires of around 730 subjects were profiled by immunosequencing and related to cytomegalovirus serostatus. To predict cytomegalovirus infection status, the study brought together high-throughput TCR immunosequencing, statistical association of individual TCRs with disease status, and machine learning. Among around 400 genotyped donors of the cohort, an average of roughly 230,000 unique TCR beta nucleotide sequences was sequenced per donor, of which 15% to 20% were non-productive. Every repertoire in the discovery cohort had been generated on one and the same sequencing platform. Rather than drawing on any new phenotypic data, the later analysis identified candidate immune exposures from TCR beta sequences and the way those sequences occurred across donors. Typing coverage differed by locus: A, B, C, DRB1 and DQB1 were typed in about 629-630 donors, DQA1 in 500 to 550, DPA1 in over 600, and DPB1 in 472. Donor age, sex, ethnicity and CMV serostatus were compiled together with the repertoire data. Roughly 320 gigabases of sequencing data and 91 million or so unique TCR sequences made up an early release that covered about 640 HLA-typed donors. HLA typing included class I and class II loci at four-digit resolution.

Overall results and qualifications from the work: Because the 87-base-pair reads could not distinguish some IMGT-functional V segments, including TRBV6-2 and TRBV6-3, those segments were excluded. Correlated functional status among segregating V segments might be attributable to linkage disequilibrium, but an unknown experimental factor could not be ruled out. In vitro tests confirmed that three of the cytomegalovirus-associated TCR beta chains recognize cytomegalovirus antigens. Because counts were too low, approximately 18 rarely observed V segments, including chromosome 9 orphons, were excluded from the earlier analysis of 500 to 700 of the donors. In a later analysis, most CMV-associated TCR beta chains were found to appear HLA-restricted, with HLA associations seemingly driven largely by CMV exposure. It was suggested by the authors that the approach could potentially be generalized to other disease states and immunological phenotypes. In a later analysis, TCR association rates were found to vary across HLA loci, with the most associated TCRs seen for DRB1 alleles and the fewest for HLA-C alleles. The classifier was reported to diagnose cytomegalovirus status with high specificity and sensitivity in both the original and validation cohorts. V-gene and J-gene trimming of TCR beta chains was associated with a missense DCLRE1C variant in a later genetic analysis, and the association was replicated in an independent cohort. The study gave a list of under 200 TCR beta chains associated with cytomegalovirus. Several of the top co-occurrence clusters appeared to be linked to parvovirus B19, influenza, CMV and Epstein-Barr virus, according to a later analysis. In a later analysis, some 18,000 TCR beta sequences were associated with specific HLA alleles at a false discovery rate of 0.05. Because HLA typing was unavailable for some donors at each locus, only the typed subset was used in association tests. Sequencing depth was assumed to be roughly uniform across donors in the presence/absence analyses, though that assumption may not hold. A further reported finding was that TCR beta sequences accurately predicted the HLA-A and HLA-B alleles for most subjects in the first cohort. This cohort had only TCR beta chains sequenced, and the lack of alpha or paired-chain data limited which features could be detected. For the cohort, immune exposure information was limited to CMV serostatus. Strong co-occurrence of HLA alleles, especially DR and DQ, made assigning TCR associations to individual alleles difficult. Across donors, most TCR sequences were observed very rarely, whereas some public TCRs were present in many individuals. In an earlier analysis of 587 of the donors, most TCR beta V segments appeared in productive rearrangements about 90% or about 30% of the time, broadly matching IMGT annotations. Compared with the roughly 600-donor mean, donors in an Asian-associated ancestry cluster had fewer N-insertions in productive TCRs, according to a later genetic analysis. A later analysis found that HLA-associated TCR beta chains were more clonally expanded and had lower generation probabilities than equally common non-associated chains. A cluster of highly shared sequence variants was judged likely to be a technical artifact of the sequencing pipeline.

Libraries were constructed by the immunoSEQ multiplex PCR assay. For the multiplex PCR, a mixture combining 60 forward primers for TCR Vbeta segments and 13 reverse primers for TCR Jbeta segments was used. The CDR3 region of rearranged TCR beta genes was amplified from genomic DNA by a multiplex PCR assay. Amplified TCR beta libraries were sequenced as 87-base-pair reads on the Illumina HiSeq System. The authors' analysis ran thus. Across the 670 or so repertoires, a later analysis counted some 81 million unique TCR beta chains, roughly 11 million of which were shared by at least two donors. Raw reads were error-corrected and collapsed into unique sequences by a nearest-neighbor algorithm in which closely related sequences were merged to remove PCR and sequencing errors. CDR3 sequences were aligned to IMGT reference sequences to assign V, D and J gene segments. For a sequence to be retained, at least a six-nucleotide match to both a V gene segment and a J gene segment was required. A rearrangement counted as productive if the CDR3 had no stop codons and remained in frame with V and J, and every other rearrangement counted as non-productive. Following IMGT convention, CDR3 was defined as the stretch from the second conserved V-encoded cysteine up to the conserved J-encoded phenylalanine. In an earlier analysis of some 550 of the donors, sequences lacking an unambiguous match to a single V gene segment were excluded. An earlier analysis of over 450 of the donors classified V segments as functional when productive rearrangements were above 56.7% and as segregating when the standard deviation between donors was above 5%. A statistical classification framework was developed to diagnose cytomegalovirus status using the catalog of TCR beta chain sequences. In a later analysis, V and J genes were assigned by comparing TCR nucleotide sequences against IMGT/GENE-DB human TR gene sequences. Using the TCRdist pipeline, a later analysis assigned CDR3 sequences along with most-parsimonious VDJ recombination scenarios. In a later analysis, each TCR beta chain was defined by its CDR3 amino acid sequence together with its V-gene family, and reads lacking a unique V-gene family were excluded. In a later analysis, several hundred highly shared, low-generation-probability nucleotide sequences were removed to address suspected cross-contamination and a sequencing artifact. For each public chain, a later analysis derived a clonal expansion index from normalized ranks of inferred template counts within each repertoire. In a later analysis, generation probabilities were computed with a VDJ recombination model fitted to out-of-frame rearrangements, and the resulting probabilities were checked against IGoR. A later analysis scored TCR-TCR, TCR-HLA and TCR-CMV co-occurrence with hypergeometric tests, applying a repertoire-size bias correction to TCR pairs. In a later analysis, false discovery rates were estimated by permuting HLA or CMV assignments 20 times. In a later analysis, co-occurring TCRs were grouped with DBSCAN, and TCRdist sequence similarity was added when clustering was performed within HLA-allele-positive subsets. Co-occurrence clustering excluded repertoires with fewer than 30,000 or more than 120,000 public chains, plus five with anomalous nucleotide sharing. TCRdb obtained this table from immuneACCESS and retained in-frame rearrangements with V and J assigned. These tables miss some clones; where compared with another copy, unresolved V genes account for less than half of the shortfall, and the remainder is unexplained. That table supplies the V and J calls and clone size; D and trimming were determined from the DNA. Counted in this sample were over 100,000 clones; approximately 75% of them appeared once. In total, the top ten clones hold about 3.9% of the sample.

Taken from the germline V gene (reference sequence), the CDR1 and CDR2 loops are SGHAT and FQDESV. The V end gives up 6 bases and the J end 4 bases, leaving 10 bases in the junction not matched to a gene. From its cysteine to its phenylalanine, the CDR3 spans 16 amino acids. Of all the DNA, just the CDR3 is kept, 48 bases in frame from base 1. In total, 600 or so healthy bone marrow donors made up the cohort. At the time of sampling, all cohort members were nominally healthy, though unrecorded immune exposures were likely present. The donor was CMV seropositive and belonged to the group of 270 or so seropositive cohort members. A peripheral blood sample was provided by each donor, and peripheral blood mononuclear cells were used for TCR beta sequencing. Genomic DNA was extracted from the blood cell samples with the Qiagen DNeasy Blood Extraction Kit. This clone has just one count. The antigen this receptor binds is unknown. Base qualities are missing; no much larger clone stands one base away.

Recombination linked TRBV11-1 to TRBJ2-1; TRBD2 lines up with 9 middle nucleotides. This TCR derives from a man in his fifties or sixties in good health and CMV-seropositive. The specimen sequenced was PBMCs. Here is the DNA: TGTGCCAGCAGGGGGGGTAGCGGGAGAGGATACAATGAGCAGTTCTTC. This encodes CASRGGSGRGYNEQFF.